This T cell receptor beta chain was recovered during a study of shared clonotypes between healthy human individuals. At the level of the study: Serving as donors were a couple of women and a few men, whose ages spanned 18 to 49. Plates per donor: three CD4 naive, three CD4 memory, two CD8 naive, one CD8 memory.

Repertoires were generated with immunoSEQ multiplex PCR, while TCRdb's copy carries only in-frame clones and drops some. The table has more than 1,200,000 clones, 98% seen once; the top ten hold around 0.33%. Every donor was a Caucasian adult from Nashville, Tennessee. In the CD4+ fraction, cells were divided into CD45RA+ naive and CD45RA-negative memory subsets. Comment on this clone: This same CDR3 is encoded by further DNA sequences in the sample.

Looked up from germline, CDR1 is LNHDA and CDR2 is SQIVND (reference sequence). V lost 1 base, J lost 3 bases, and 1 base lay in between. The CDR3 is 11 residues long. This receptor was identified in a man aged 30-40 years in good health. Sequenced input: naive CD4+ T cells sorted from blood. Subset given: CD45RA+ positively selected. The rearrangement uses TRBV19 and TRBJ2-7, with no clear D. CDR3: CASSIGYEQYF. As DNA, the CDR3 is TGTGCCAGTAGTATAGGCTACGAGCAGTACTTC.